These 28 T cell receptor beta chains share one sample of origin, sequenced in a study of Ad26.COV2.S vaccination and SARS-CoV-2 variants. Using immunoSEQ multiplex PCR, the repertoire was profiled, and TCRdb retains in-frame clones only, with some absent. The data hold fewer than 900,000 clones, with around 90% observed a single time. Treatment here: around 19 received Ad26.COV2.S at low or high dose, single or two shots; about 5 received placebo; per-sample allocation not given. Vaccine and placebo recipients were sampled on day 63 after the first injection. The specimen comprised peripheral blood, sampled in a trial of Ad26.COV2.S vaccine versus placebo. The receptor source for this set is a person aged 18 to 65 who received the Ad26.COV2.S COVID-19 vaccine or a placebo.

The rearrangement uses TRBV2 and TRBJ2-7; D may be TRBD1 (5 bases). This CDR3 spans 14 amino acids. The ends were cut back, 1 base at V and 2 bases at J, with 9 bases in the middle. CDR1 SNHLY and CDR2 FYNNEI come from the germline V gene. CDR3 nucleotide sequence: TGTGCCAGCAGTGAAGTTACAGGAACCTACGAGCAGTACTTC. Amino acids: CASSEVTGTYEQYF.

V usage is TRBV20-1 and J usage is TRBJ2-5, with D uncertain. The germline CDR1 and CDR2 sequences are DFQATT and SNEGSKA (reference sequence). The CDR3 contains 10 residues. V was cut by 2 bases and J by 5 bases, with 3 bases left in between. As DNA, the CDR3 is TGCAGTGCTAGATGGGAGACCCAGTACTTC. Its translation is CSARWETQYF.

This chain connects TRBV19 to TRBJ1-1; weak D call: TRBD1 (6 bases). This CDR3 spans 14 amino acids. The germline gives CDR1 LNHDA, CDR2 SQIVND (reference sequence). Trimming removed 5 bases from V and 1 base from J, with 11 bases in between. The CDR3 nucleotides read TGTGCCAGTAGTGAGACAGGAGCGAACACTGAAGCTTTCTTT. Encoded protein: CASSETGANTEAFF.

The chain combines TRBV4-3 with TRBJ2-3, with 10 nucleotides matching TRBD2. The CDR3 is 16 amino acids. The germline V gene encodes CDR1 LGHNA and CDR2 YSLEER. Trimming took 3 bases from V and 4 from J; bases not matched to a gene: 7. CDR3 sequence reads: CASSHEPGLASDTQYF. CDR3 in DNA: TGCGCCAGCAGCCACGAGCCGGGACTAGCGTCAGATACGCAGTATTTT.

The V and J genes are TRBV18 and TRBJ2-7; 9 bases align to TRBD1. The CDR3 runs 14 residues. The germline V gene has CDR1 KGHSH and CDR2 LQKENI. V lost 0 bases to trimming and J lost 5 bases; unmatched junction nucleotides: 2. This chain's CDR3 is CASSPPRDRDEQYF. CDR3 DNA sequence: TGTGCCAGCTCACCACCCCGGGACAGGGACGAGCAGTACTTC.

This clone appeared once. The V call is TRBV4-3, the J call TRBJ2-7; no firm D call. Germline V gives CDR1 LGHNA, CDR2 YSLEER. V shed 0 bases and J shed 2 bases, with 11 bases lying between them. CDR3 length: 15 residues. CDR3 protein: CASSQDFGETYEQYF. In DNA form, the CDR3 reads TGCGCCAGCAGCCAAGATTTTGGGGAAACCTACGAGCAGTACTTC.

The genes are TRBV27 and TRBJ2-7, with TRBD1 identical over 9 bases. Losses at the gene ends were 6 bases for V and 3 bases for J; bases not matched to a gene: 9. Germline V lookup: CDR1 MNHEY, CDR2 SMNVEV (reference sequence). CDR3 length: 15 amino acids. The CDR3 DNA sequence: TGTGCCAGCAGCTCTTGGGGGACAGGGAACTACGAGCAGTACTTC. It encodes CASSSWGTGNYEQYF.

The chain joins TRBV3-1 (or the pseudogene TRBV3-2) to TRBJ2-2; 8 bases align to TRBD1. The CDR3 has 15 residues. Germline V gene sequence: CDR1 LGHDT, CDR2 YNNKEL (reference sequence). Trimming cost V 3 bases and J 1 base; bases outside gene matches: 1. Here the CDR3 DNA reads TGTGCCAGCAGCCAGGGACAGGAGAACACCGGGGAGCTGTTTTTT. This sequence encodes CASSQGQENTGELFF.

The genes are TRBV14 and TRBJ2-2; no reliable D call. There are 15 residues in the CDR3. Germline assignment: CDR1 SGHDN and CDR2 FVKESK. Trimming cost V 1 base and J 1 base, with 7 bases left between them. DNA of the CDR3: TGTGCCAGCAGCCAAGCGCGCAGGAACACCGGGGAGCTGTTTTTT. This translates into CASSQARRNTGELFF.

The CDR3 reads CASSPGEPLGKLFF. In DNA, the CDR3 is TGCGCCAGCAGCCCCGGTGAGCCCTTAGGGAAACTGTTTTTT. The J gene is TRBJ1-4, the V gene TRBV5-1; D not certain. The CDR3 length is 14 residues. Germline assignment: CDR1 SGHRS and CDR2 YFSETQ. With 4 bases removed from V and 11 bases from J, the gap between germline ends came to 18 bases.

The DNA of the CDR3 is TGTGCCAGCAGCTTCAACACGGGGGTCCCCTATAATTCACCCCTCCACTTT. Its translation: CASSFNTGVPYNSPLHF. This chain joins TRBV5-6 and TRBJ1-6, with TRBD1 as a possible D gene (5 bases). Trimming cost V 2 bases and J 2 bases, with 14 bases left between them. The CDR3 length is 17 residues. CDR1 SGHDT and CDR2 YYEEEE come from the germline V gene. Drawing the rest from reference TRBV5-6 and TRBJ1-6, the complete variable domain is DAGVTQSPTHLIKTRGQQVTLRCSPKSGHDTVSWYQQALGQGPQFIFQYYEEEERQRGNFPDRFSGHQFPNYSSELNVNALLLGDSALYLCASSFNTGVPYNSPLHFGNGTRLTVT.

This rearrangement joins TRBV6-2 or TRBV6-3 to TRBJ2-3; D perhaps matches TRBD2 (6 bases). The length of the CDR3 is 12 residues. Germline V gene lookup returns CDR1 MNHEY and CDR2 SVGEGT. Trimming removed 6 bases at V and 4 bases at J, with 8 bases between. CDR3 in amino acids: CASSWRADTQYF. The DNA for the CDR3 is TGTGCCAGCAGCTGGAGGGCAGATACGCAGTATTTT.

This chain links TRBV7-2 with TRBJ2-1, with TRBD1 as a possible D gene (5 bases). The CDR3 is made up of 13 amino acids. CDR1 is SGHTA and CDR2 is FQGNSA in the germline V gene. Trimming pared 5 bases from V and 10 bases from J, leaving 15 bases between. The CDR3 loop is CASSPRREDEQFF. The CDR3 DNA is TGTGCCAGCAGCCCTCGCAGGGAAGACGAGCAGTTCTTC.

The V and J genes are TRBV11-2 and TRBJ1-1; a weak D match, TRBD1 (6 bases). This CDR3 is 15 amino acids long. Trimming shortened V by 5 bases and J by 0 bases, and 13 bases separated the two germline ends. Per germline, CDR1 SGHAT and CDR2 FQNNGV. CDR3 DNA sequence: TGTGCCAGCAGCCCGACCGGGACAATGAACACTGAAGCTTTCTTT. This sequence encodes CASSPTGTMNTEAFF.

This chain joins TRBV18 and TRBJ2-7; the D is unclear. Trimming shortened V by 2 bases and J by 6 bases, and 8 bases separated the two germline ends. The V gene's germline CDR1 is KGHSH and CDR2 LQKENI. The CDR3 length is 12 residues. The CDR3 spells CASSPSLSEQYF. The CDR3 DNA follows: TGTGCCAGCTCACCAAGTCTTAGCGAGCAGTACTTC.

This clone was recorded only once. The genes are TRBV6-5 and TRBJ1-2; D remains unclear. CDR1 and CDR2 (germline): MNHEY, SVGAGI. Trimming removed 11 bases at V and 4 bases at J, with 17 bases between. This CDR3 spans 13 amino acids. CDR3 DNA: TGTGCCGGGAGAAGGGATGAGGGCTATGGCTACACCTTC. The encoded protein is CAGRRDEGYGYTF.

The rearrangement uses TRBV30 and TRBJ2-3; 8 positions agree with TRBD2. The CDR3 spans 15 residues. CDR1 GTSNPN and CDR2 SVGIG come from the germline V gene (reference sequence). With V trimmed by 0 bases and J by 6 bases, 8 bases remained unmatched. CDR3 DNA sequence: TGTGCCTGGAGTGTAAGCGGGGGCCCAAGGGATACGCAGTATTTT. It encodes CAWSVSGGPRDTQYF.

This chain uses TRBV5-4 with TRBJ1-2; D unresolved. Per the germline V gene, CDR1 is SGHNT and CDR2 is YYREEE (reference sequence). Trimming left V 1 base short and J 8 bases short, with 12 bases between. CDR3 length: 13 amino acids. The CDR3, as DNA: TGTGCCAGCAGCTTGTCGGATAAGCAGGGCTACACCTTC. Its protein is CASSLSDKQGYTF.

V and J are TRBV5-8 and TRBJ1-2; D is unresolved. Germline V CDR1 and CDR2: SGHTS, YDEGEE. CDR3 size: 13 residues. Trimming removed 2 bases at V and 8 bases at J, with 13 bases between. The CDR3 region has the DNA TGTGCCAGCAGCTTACCACTTGACCGAGGCTACACCTTC. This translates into CASSLPLDRGYTF.

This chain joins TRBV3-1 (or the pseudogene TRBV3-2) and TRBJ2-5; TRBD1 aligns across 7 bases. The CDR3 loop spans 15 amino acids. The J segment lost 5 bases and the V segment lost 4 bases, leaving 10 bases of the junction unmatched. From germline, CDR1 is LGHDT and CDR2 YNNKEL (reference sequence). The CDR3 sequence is CASSLRRQGAETQYF. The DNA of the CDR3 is TGTGCCAGCAGCCTTAGACGACAGGGTGCGGAGACCCAGTACTTC.

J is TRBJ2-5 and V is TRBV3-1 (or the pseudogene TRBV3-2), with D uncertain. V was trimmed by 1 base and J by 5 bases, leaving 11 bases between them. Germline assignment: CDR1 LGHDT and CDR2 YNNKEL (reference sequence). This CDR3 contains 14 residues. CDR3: CASSQVVVSETQYF. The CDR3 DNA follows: TGTGCCAGCAGCCAAGTAGTGGTTAGTGAGACCCAGTACTTC.

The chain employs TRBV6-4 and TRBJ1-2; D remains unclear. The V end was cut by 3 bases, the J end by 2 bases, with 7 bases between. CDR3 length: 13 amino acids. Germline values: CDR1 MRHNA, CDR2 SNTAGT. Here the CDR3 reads CASSEGQNYGYTF. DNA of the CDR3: TGTGCCAGCAGTGAAGGGCAGAACTATGGCTACACCTTC.

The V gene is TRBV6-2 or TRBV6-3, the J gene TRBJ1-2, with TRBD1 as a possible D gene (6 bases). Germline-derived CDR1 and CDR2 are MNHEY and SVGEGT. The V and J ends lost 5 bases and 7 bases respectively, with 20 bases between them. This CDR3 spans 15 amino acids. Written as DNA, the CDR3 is TGTGCCAGCAGTATACAGGGCGAGCTCAATTCTGGCTACACCTTC. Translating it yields CASSIQGELNSGYTF.

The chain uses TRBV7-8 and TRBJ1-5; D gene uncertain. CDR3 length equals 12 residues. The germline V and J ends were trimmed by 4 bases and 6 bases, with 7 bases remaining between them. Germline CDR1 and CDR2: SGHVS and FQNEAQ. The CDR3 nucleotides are TGTGCCAGCAGCTCTGGGGTTCAGCCCCAGCATTTT. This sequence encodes CASSSGVQPQHF.

The CDR3 is CASRNSGQSSYTF. The DNA for the CDR3 is TGTGCCAGCAGAAACTCGGGACAGTCGAGCTACACCTTC. V is TRBV9 and J is TRBJ1-2; TRBD1 matches at 7 bases. J gave up 9 bases and V 5 bases, and 10 bases lay outside the gene matches. Germline V CDR1 and CDR2: SGDLS, YYNGEE. The CDR3 is 13 amino acids.

The CDR3 protein is CASKTNPLLPNQPQHF. The CDR3 DNA follows: TGTGCCAGTAAAACTAACCCTCTACTGCCTAATCAGCCCCAGCATTTT. The chain recombines TRBV19 with TRBJ1-5, with no clear D. The CDR3 spans 16 residues. The V end lost 7 bases, the J end lost 4 bases, and 20 bases lay between the germline ends. Germline V gives CDR1 LNHDA, CDR2 SQIVND (reference sequence).

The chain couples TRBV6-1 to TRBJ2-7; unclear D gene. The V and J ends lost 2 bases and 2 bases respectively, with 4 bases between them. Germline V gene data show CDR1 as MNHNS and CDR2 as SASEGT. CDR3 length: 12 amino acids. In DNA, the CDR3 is TGTGCCAGCAGTGAAAGACCCTACGAGCAGTACTTC. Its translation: CASSERPYEQYF.

The DNA of the CDR3 is TGTGCCAGTAGTCCCACCCTTATGCCCTCTTCACCCCTCCACTTT. Protein: CASSPTLMPSSPLHF. This chain connects TRBV19 to TRBJ1-6; no clear D. V lost 5 bases to trimming and J lost 9 bases, with 17 bases between them. Germline CDR1 LNHDA, CDR2 SQIVND (reference sequence). The CDR3 has 15 amino acids. Combining the CDR3 with reference TRBV19 and TRBJ1-6 gives the whole variable domain DGGITQSPKYLFRKEGQNVTLSCEQNLNHDAMYWYRQDPGQGLRLIYYSQIVNDFQKGDIAEGYSVSREKKESFPLTVTSAQKNPTAFYLCASSPTLMPSSPLHFGNGTRLTVT.